This entry is about one TCR beta chain. Its antigen has not been determined. No base quality values were provided; no much bigger clone lies one nucleotide off. For sequencing of the TCRbeta CDR3 region, genomic DNA was extracted from the sorted cells. The immunoSEQ Assay was used to sequence the TCRbeta CDR3 regions. Drawn from immuneACCESS, this table holds only the in-frame rearrangements with V and J called that TCRdb kept. Clones are partly lost; checked studies trace under half to an unresolved V gene and leave the rest unexplained. For this sample there are 48,000 or so clones; more than 85% appear just once. In total, the top ten clones hold approximately 2% of the sample. The trial excluded patients who had a history of autoimmune disease or were on systemic immunosuppression. Peripheral blood for TCR sequencing was collected from all dose cohorts at baseline, on cycle 4 day 1, and on cycle 7 day 1. Samples were obtained from an open-label, multicenter, first-in-human phase I dose-escalation trial of ivuxolimab. The trial enrolled adults with locally advanced or metastatic head and neck squamous cell, hepatocellular, melanoma or renal cell carcinoma. CD4+ and CD8+ T cells were sorted separately from peripheral blood before TCR sequencing.

The sample originates from a study of OX40 agonist ivuxolimab in advanced cancers. Study-level background: Ivuxolimab was a fully human IgG2 agonistic monoclonal antibody targeting the costimulatory receptor OX40 (CD134). Partial responses occurred in three dose-escalation patients, of whom one had hepatocellular carcinoma and two had cutaneous melanoma. The purpose of peripheral TCRbeta sequencing was to test whether ivuxolimab changed TCR sequence diversity and led to clonal T-cell expansion. Intravenous ivuxolimab was administered to patients every 2 weeks at six dose levels: 0.01, 0.1, 0.3, 1.5, 3 and 10 mg/kg. The monotherapy dose-escalation portion (N ≈ 50 patients) of the phase I ivuxolimab trial is reported in the paper. Patients were allowed to have had prior anti-PD-1, anti-PD-L1 or anti-CTLA-4 therapy, and approximately 40% of the dose-escalation patients had been treated with checkpoint inhibitors. Of the approximately 53 patients in dose escalation, about 20 had hepatocellular carcinoma, around 15 had melanoma, 9 had renal cell carcinoma and 9 had head and neck cancer. The dose-escalation cohort was about 83% male with a mean age of roughly 60 years, ranging from roughly 20 to 85.

General findings and caveats noted by the study authors: At doses from 0.1 to 3.0 mg/kg, clonal expansion was seen in both CD4+ and CD8+ blood T cells between baseline and week 6. Antigen specificity was not determined for the clonally expanded peripheral T cells. Low levels of normalized T-cell clonal expansion were also seen in some nonresponding patients. After ivuxolimab, expanded clones were on average more numerous among CD8+ T cells than among CD4+ T cells. In partial responders in the 0.1-3.0 mg/kg groups, normalized peripheral clonal expansion was found to be among the lowest, especially among CD8+ T cells.

Including cysteine and phenylalanine, the CDR3 has 13 amino acids. The retained sequence is limited to the CDR3, 39 bases, with the frame set at the first base. Here V drops 6 bases and J drops 3 bases, and the junction holds 6 bases not matched to any gene. The germline V gene supplies CDR1 SQVTM and CDR2 ANQGSEA. The sequence joins TRBV29-1 to TRBJ2-7; 9 central nucleotides agree with TRBD1. The sequence came from an adult with an advanced solid tumor such as melanoma, head and neck, liver or kidney cancer. The sequencing here drew on CD4+ or CD8+ T cells sorted from blood, taken in a trial of the OX40 agonist ivuxolimab. The sequence in DNA is TGCAGCGTGTGGACAGGGGACCACTACGAGCAGTACTTC. The encoded protein is CSVWTGDHYEQYF.